Following are 30 T cell receptor beta chains from one sample sequenced in a study of radiation and T cells in renal cell carcinoma. Some clones are missing from TCRdb's copy, which holds only in-frame ones; the method was immunoSEQ multiplex PCR. The data show some 150,000 clones, approximately 86% seen once. Time point given: blood 4 weeks post-SBRT, at nephrectomy. Indicated treatment: 15 Gy SBRT to primary tumor, nephrectomy 4 weeks later. Sequencing was performed on blood, taken from a patient whose treatment included radiotherapy and nephrectomy. These receptors were obtained from a woman aged 45-65 years with renal cell carcinoma.

CDR3 in amino acids: CASGPGFRGYDYEQYF. CDR3 sequence (DNA): TGTGCTAGTGGTCCTGGATTCCGGGGTTACGACTACGAGCAGTACTTC. The chain has TRBV12-5 and TRBJ2-7; TRBD2 might be the D (5 bases). The CDR3 spans 16 residues. Germline CDR1 is LGHNT and CDR2 is FRNRAP. Trimming removed 5 bases at V and 3 bases at J, with 20 bases between.

This rearrangement joins TRBV28 to TRBJ2-7; the match to TRBD1 covers 7 bases. The germline gives CDR1 MDHEN, CDR2 SYDVKM. The junction had 6 bases not matched to a gene; V was cut back by 8 bases and J by 2 bases. The CDR3 covers 13 residues. The CDR3 sequence is CASRDSPTYEQYF. In DNA form, the CDR3 reads TGTGCCAGCCGGGACAGTCCGACCTACGAGCAGTACTTC.

V usage is TRBV28 and J usage is TRBJ1-5; TRBD1 is a possible D gene (5 bases). The CDR3 covers 14 residues. The germline V and J ends were trimmed by 6 bases and 1 base, with 10 bases remaining between them. CDR1 and CDR2 from the germline V gene are MDHEN and SYDVKM. CDR3 DNA: TGTGCCAGCAGGGGGAGGGGCAGCAATCAGCCCCAGCATTTT. It is translated as CASRGRGSNQPQHF.

The chain has TRBV7-8 and TRBJ2-5, with no clear D. The CDR3 has 13 amino acids. Germline-derived CDR1 and CDR2 are SGHVS and FQNEAQ. V shed 2 bases and J shed 5 bases, with 9 bases lying between them. The CDR3 region has the DNA TGTGCCAGCAGCTTAAGTGAGTTCGAGACCCAGTACTTC. It specifies CASSLSEFETQYF.

V gene TRBV29-1 combines with J gene TRBJ2-1; 7 nucleotides line up with TRBD1. V trimming: 5 bases; J trimming: 8 bases; junction bases outside the gene matches: 3. CDR1 and CDR2 from the germline V gene are SQVTM and ANQGSEA. This CDR3 region has 11 residues. CDR3 in amino acids: CSVSGTDEQFF. For the CDR3, the DNA is TGCAGCGTTTCCGGGACAGATGAGCAGTTCTTC.

This chain joins TRBV27 and TRBJ2-3; D unclear. This CDR3 has 13 amino acids. Germline V gene data show CDR1 as MNHEY and CDR2 as SMNVEV (reference sequence). V was pared by 6 bases and J by 2 bases, with 9 bases between. CDR3 sequence reads: CASSSGDTDTQYF. Here the CDR3 DNA reads TGTGCCAGCAGCTCTGGAGACACAGATACGCAGTATTTT.

The CDR3 region has the DNA TGTGCCTGGAGTGGGGGTGAAGGATATGGCTACACCTTC. It translates to CAWSGGEGYGYTF. The chain couples TRBV30 to TRBJ1-2; no clear D. V lost 1 base, J lost 5 bases, and 11 bases lay in between. The CDR3 is 13 residues long. CDR1 and CDR2 from the germline V gene are GTSNPN and SVGIG (reference sequence). Supplemented by reference TRBV30 and TRBJ1-2, the full variable domain reads SQTIHQWPATLVQPVGSPLSLECTVEGTSNPNLYWYRQAAGRGLQLLFYSVGIGQISSEVPQNLSASRPQDRQFILSSKKLLLSDSGFYLCAWSGGEGYGYTFGSGTRLTVV.

The genes are TRBV7-2 and TRBJ1-1, with unresolved D. This CDR3 has 14 residues. Between the trimmed V and J ends, which lost 4 bases and 1 base, there was a span of 10 bases. The germline V gene encodes CDR1 SGHTA and CDR2 FQGNSA. The CDR3 DNA reads TGTGCCAGCAGCTCGTCGCCCTCGAACACTGAAGCTTTCTTT. This codes for CASSSSPSNTEAFF.

The J gene is TRBJ1-4, the V gene TRBV5-1, with D hard to call. Germline lookup yields CDR1 SGHRS and CDR2 YFSETQ. Trimming left V 0 bases short and J 0 bases short, with 9 bases between. The CDR3 covers 16 residues. The CDR3 here is CASSLGARATNEKLFF. Here the CDR3 DNA reads TGCGCCAGCAGCTTGGGAGCTAGGGCAACTAATGAAAAACTGTTTTTT.

The chain couples TRBV7-9 to TRBJ2-1; D not resolved. The CDR3 runs 17 residues. Germline V gene data show CDR1 as SEHNR and CDR2 as FQNEAQ (reference sequence). V was pared by 0 bases and J by 0 bases, with 12 bases between. DNA of the CDR3: TGTGCCAGCAGCTTAGCGCGCCGACTCACCTCCTACAATGAGCAGTTCTTC. Translated: CASSLARRLTSYNEQFF.

The gene calls are TRBV6-1 and TRBJ2-3; tentatively, D is TRBD1 or TRBD2 (6 bases each). This CDR3 region has 15 residues. The germline V gene encodes CDR1 MNHNS and CDR2 SASEGT. V lost 7 bases and J 4 bases, leaving 18 bases between the germline ends. This chain's CDR3 is CASTLGGGLPDTQYF. CDR3 nucleotides: TGTGCCAGCACCCTAGGTGGGGGGCTCCCAGATACGCAGTATTTT.

In its sample, this clone was seen a few times. Other DNA sequences in this specimen translate into the identical CDR3. V usage is TRBV27 and J usage is TRBJ1-5; no clear D. V lost 0 bases and J lost 6, with 6 bases in between. The CDR3 totals 13 residues. The germline gives CDR1 MNHEY, CDR2 SMNVEV (reference sequence). CDR3 DNA sequence: TGTGCCAGCAGTTTATCAATGGGTCAGCCCCAGCATTTT. Its protein is CASSLSMGQPQHF.

This CDR3 reads CASSLLDSQGLDTQYF. The CDR3 nucleotides are TGTGCCAGCAGCTTATTGGACAGCCAAGGTTTAGATACGCAGTATTTT. The rearrangement uses TRBV5-8 and TRBJ2-3, with a possible D match to TRBD1 (6 bases). The CDR3 has 16 residues. Trimming left V 2 bases short and J 5 bases short, with 18 bases between. Germline assignment: CDR1 SGHTS and CDR2 YDEGEE.

This chain joins TRBV6-1 and TRBJ2-5; 9 nucleotides align to TRBD1. Germline CDR1 MNHNS, CDR2 SASEGT. J gave up 1 base and V 3 bases, and 3 bases lay outside the gene matches. The CDR3 runs to 15 residues. In DNA, the CDR3 is TGTGCCAGCAGTGAGGGACAGGGAAGCCAAGAGACCCAGTACTTC. Translation gives CASSEGQGSQETQYF.

J is TRBJ1-5 and V is TRBV5-8; the D is unclear. V gave up 0 bases and J gave up 4 bases, with 5 bases separating them. Per germline, CDR1 SGHTS and CDR2 YDEGEE. This CDR3 comprises 13 residues. CDR3 in amino acids: CASSLERNQPQHF. In DNA, the CDR3 is TGTGCCAGCAGCTTGGAAAGGAATCAGCCCCAGCATTTT.

V is TRBV29-1 and J is TRBJ1-5; D call uncertain. From germline, CDR1 is SQVTM and CDR2 ANQGSEA. The CDR3 is made up of 14 amino acids. V lost 4 bases and J lost 3, with 13 bases in between. As DNA, the CDR3 is TGCAGCGTTGCCCAGGCCGATGTCAATCAGCCCCAGCATTTT. Amino acid sequence: CSVAQADVNQPQHF.

The sample holds a few counts of this clone. CDR3 loop: CASSLSRTGRPEAFF. The CDR3 DNA reads TGTGCCAGCAGCTTGTCGCGGACAGGGAGGCCTGAAGCTTTCTTT. V gene TRBV5-6 combines with J gene TRBJ1-1, with TRBD1 identical over 8 bases. Germline V gene data show CDR1 as SGHDT and CDR2 as YYEEEE. Losses at the gene ends were 1 base for V and 6 bases for J; bases not matched to a gene: 8. This CDR3 has 15 amino acids.

The CDR3 here is CASKDSGSFEDEQFF. The CDR3 nucleotides read TGTGCCAGCAAGGATAGCGGGAGTTTTGAGGATGAGCAGTTCTTC. The chain is built from TRBV6-1 and TRBJ2-1, with 9 bases lining up with TRBD2. The germline V gene has CDR1 MNHNS and CDR2 SASEGT. The trim removed 7 bases at V and 8 bases at J, leaving 12 bases unmatched. The CDR3 loop spans 15 amino acids.

This chain joins TRBV4-3 and TRBJ2-7; 15 nucleotides line up with TRBD2. This CDR3 is 16 amino acids long. Germline V gives CDR1 LGHNA, CDR2 YSLEER. V lost 3 bases, J lost 0 bases, and 0 bases stayed unmatched. The CDR3 region is CASSQGLAGGSYEQYF. CDR3 nucleotide sequence: TGCGCCAGCAGCCAGGGACTAGCGGGAGGCTCCTACGAGCAGTACTTC.

This chain joins TRBV7-3 and TRBJ2-3; TRBD1 is a possible D gene (6 bases). Trimming removed 6 bases at V and 2 bases at J, with 12 bases between. CDR3 length: 14 residues. Germline values: CDR1 SGHTA, CDR2 FQGTGA. CDR3 loop: CASRKTGVTDTQYF. CDR3 nucleotide sequence: TGTGCCAGCAGAAAGACAGGAGTCACAGATACGCAGTATTTT.

The V and J genes are TRBV7-9 and TRBJ2-5, with D unresolved. The better agreement between TRBJ2-7 and the DNA end casts doubt on the J call. The CDR3 has 13 amino acids. From germline, CDR1 is SEHNR and CDR2 FQNEAQ (reference sequence). For the CDR3, the DNA is TGTGCCAGCAGCGCCCGGAGCTCCTACGAGCAGTACTTC. Translating gives CASSARSSYEQYF.

The CDR3: CASSDEGGSWNEQFF. Here the CDR3 DNA reads TGTGCCAGCAGCGACGAGGGGGGGAGCTGGAATGAGCAGTTCTTC. The rearrangement uses TRBV9 and TRBJ2-1, with D maybe TRBD2 (7 bases). Germline CDR1 and CDR2: SGDLS and YYNGEE. CDR3 size: 15 residues. V was clipped by 3 bases and J by 7 bases, with 17 bases between them.

The V call is TRBV29-1, the J call TRBJ1-5, with 7 bases lining up with TRBD1. After removal of 6 bases from V and 2 bases from J, the junction contained 7 bases not matched to a gene. The CDR3 covers 14 residues. CDR1 SQVTM and CDR2 ANQGSEA come from the germline V gene. Here the CDR3 reads CSVTTGVGNQPQHF. CDR3 DNA sequence: TGCAGCGTGACCACAGGGGTAGGCAATCAGCCCCAGCATTTT.

The rearrangement joins TRBV6-6 to TRBJ1-2; D is unresolved. The CDR3 sequence is 13 residues long. V was clipped by 1 base and J by 8 bases, with 11 bases between them. CDR1 is MNHNY, CDR2 SVGAGI, per germline (reference sequence). CDR3 sequence: CASSYLRSLGYTF. The DNA of the CDR3 is TGTGCCAGCAGTTACTTACGGTCCCTGGGCTACACCTTC.

This sequence joins TRBV7-9 and TRBJ1-1; no reliable D call. The CDR3 has 14 amino acids. The V end lost 1 base, the J end lost 7 bases, and 13 bases lay between the germline ends. Germline V gene data show CDR1 as SEHNR and CDR2 as FQNEAQ (reference sequence). CDR3 nucleotide sequence: TGTGCCAGCAGCTTAGTTGTCAGTACCGGTGAAGCTTTCTTT. Residues: CASSLVVSTGEAFF.

In its sample, this clone was seen once. The chain employs TRBV7-2 and TRBJ1-2; no firm D call. CDR1 is SGHTA, CDR2 FQGNSA, per germline. The CDR3 extends over 13 amino acids. Trimming removed 6 bases from V and 2 bases from J, with 10 bases in between. CDR3 residues: CASRSGENYGYTF. The CDR3 coding sequence is TGTGCCAGCAGGTCAGGAGAAAACTATGGCTACACCTTC.

The V and J genes are TRBV19 and TRBJ2-5; TRBD2 agrees at 8 bases. Germline-derived CDR1 and CDR2 are LNHDA and SQIVND (reference sequence). The CDR3 length is 16 residues. J gave up 1 base and V 5 bases, and 9 bases lay outside the gene matches. CDR3 sequence reads: CASSPSFAGGQETQYF. The CDR3 DNA reads TGTGCCAGTAGTCCCTCATTCGCGGGGGGCCAAGAGACCCAGTACTTC.

The chain joins TRBV9 to TRBJ2-2; D call uncertain. V lost 3 bases, J lost 1 base, and 7 bases lay in between. The germline V gene has CDR1 SGDLS and CDR2 YYNGEE. The CDR3 length is 14 residues. For the CDR3, the DNA is TGTGCCAGCAGCGGATACAGGAACACCGGGGAGCTGTTTTTT. It is translated as CASSGYRNTGELFF.

The CDR3 spells CASSLMTGGTYEQYF. The CDR3 DNA reads TGTGCCAGTAGCCTCATGACGGGGGGGACCTACGAGCAGTACTTC. The V gene is TRBV19, the J gene TRBJ2-7; 8 nucleotides align to TRBD2. Germline V gene sequence: CDR1 LNHDA, CDR2 SQIVND (reference sequence). This CDR3 region has 15 residues. The V segment lost 6 bases and the J segment 2 bases; nucleotides outside the gene matches: 9.

The chain is built from TRBV27 and TRBJ2-3, with 10 positions matching TRBD2. Germline CDR1 is MNHEY and CDR2 is SMNVEV (reference sequence). This CDR3 contains 19 residues. Losses at the gene ends were 7 bases for V and 1 base for J; bases not matched to a gene: 17. CDR3 nucleotides: TGTGCCAGCACCCCAGTTTGGCTAGCGGGAGCGATTGGCACAGATACGCAGTATTTT. As protein: CASTPVWLAGAIGTDTQYF.